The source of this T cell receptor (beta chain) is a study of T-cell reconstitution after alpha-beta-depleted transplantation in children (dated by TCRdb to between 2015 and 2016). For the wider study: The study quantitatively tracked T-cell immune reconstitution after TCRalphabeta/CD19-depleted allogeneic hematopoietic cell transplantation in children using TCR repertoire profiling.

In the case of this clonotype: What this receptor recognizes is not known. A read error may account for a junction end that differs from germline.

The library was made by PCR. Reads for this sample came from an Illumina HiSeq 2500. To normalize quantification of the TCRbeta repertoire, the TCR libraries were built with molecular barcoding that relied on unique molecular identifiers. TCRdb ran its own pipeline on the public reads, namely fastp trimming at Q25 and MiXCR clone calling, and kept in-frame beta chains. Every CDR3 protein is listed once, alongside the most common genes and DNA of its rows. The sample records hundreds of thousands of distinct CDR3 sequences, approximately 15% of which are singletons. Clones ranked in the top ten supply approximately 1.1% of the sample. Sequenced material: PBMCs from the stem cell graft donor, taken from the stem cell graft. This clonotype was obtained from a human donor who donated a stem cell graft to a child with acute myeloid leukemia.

The CDR3 is CDSRATSDNEQFF. The DNA sequence follows: TGTGACAGCAGGGCTACTAGCGACAATGAGCAGTTCTTC. Recombination joined TRBV11-1 with TRBJ2-1; 7 junctional bases match TRBD2. From the germline V gene (reference sequence), CDR1 is SGHAT and CDR2 is FQDESV. The CDR3 measures 13 amino acids from cysteine to phenylalanine. Kept here is only the CDR3 DNA, which spans 39 bases and is read in frame from base 1.